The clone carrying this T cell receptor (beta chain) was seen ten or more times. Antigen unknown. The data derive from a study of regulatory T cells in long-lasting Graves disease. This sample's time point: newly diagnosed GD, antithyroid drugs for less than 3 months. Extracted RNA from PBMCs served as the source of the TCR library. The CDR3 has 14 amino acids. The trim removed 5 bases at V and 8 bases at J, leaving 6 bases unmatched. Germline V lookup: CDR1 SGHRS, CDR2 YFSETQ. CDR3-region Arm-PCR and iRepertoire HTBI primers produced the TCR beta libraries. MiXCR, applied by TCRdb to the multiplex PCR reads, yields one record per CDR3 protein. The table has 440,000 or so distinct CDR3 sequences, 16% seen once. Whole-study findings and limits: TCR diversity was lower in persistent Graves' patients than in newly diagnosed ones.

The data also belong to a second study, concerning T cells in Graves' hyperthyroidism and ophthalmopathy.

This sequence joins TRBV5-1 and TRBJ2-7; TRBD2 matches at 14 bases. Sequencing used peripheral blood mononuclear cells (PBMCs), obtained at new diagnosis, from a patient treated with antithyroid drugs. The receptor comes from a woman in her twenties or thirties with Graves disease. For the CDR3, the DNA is TGCGCCAGCAGGACTAGCGGGAGGGCTAATCAGCAGTACTTC. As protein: CASRTSGRANQQYF.